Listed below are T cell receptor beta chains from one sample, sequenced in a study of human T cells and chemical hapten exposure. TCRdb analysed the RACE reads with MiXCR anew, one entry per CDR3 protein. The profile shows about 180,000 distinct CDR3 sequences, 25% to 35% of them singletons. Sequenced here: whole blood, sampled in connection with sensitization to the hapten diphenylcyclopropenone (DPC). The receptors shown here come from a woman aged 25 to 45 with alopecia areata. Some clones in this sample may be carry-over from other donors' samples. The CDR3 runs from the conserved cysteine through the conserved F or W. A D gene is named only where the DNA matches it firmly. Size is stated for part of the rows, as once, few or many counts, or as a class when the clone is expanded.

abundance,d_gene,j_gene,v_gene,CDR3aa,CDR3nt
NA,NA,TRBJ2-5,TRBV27,CASSLIPRETQYF,TGTGCCAGCAGTTTAATTCCGCGGGAGACCCAGTACTTC
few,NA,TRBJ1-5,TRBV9,CASSQVKGDSSQPQHF,TGTGCCAGCAGCCAGGTGAAGGGAGATTCGTCTCAGCCCCAGCATTTT
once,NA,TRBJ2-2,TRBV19,CASMRQGPTGELFF,TGTGCCAGTATGAGGCAGGGTCCCACCGGGGAGCTGTTTTTT
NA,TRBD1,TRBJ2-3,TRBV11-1,CASSPHRGTDTQYF,TGTGCCAGCAGCCCTCACAGGGGTACAGATACGCAGTATTTT
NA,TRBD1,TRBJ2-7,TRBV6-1,CASSEAGQGYEQYF,TGTGCCAGCAGTGAAGCGGGACAGGGTTACGAGCAGTACTTC
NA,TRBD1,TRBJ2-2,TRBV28,CATWDRWTGELFF,TGTGCCACCTGGGACAGATGGACCGGGGAGCTGTTTTTT
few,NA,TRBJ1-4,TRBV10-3,CAIRTATNEKLFF,TGTGCCATCCGGACCGCAACTAATGAAAAACTGTTTTTT
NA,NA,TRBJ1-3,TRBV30,CAWSVLAEGTIYF,TGTGCCTGGAGTGTTCTGGCAGAGGGTACCATATATTTT
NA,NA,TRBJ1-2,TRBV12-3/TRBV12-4,CASSLTRYGYTF,TGTGCCAGCAGTTTAACCCGCTATGGCTACACCTTC
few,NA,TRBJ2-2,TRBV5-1,CASSFTSAGELFF,TGCGCCAGCAGCTTTACATCAGCCGGGGAGCTGTTTTTT
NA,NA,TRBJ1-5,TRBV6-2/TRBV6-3,CASSRTASNQPQHF,TGTGCCAGCAGTCGGACCGCTAGCAATCAGCCCCAGCATTTT
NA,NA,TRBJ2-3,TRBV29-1,CSVEMGGPWGTDTQYF,TGCAGCGTTGAAATGGGGGGGCCCTGGGGAACAGATACGCAGTATTTT
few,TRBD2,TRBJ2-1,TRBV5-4,CASSQLSGRSDNEQFF,TGTGCCAGCAGCCAACTTAGCGGGAGATCGGACAATGAGCAGTTCTTC
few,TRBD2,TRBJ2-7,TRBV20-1,CSAIGAGGYEQYF,TGCAGTGCTATCGGTGCGGGAGGGTACGAGCAGTACTTC
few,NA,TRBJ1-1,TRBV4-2,CASSLDRTANTEAFF,TGTGCCAGCAGCCTCGACCGGACAGCGAACACTGAAGCTTTCTTT
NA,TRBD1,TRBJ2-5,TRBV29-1,CSAGQGQETQYF,TGCAGCGCGGGACAGGGCCAAGAGACCCAGTACTTC
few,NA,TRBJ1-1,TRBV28,CAGRGWGADEAFF,TGTGCCGGCCGTGGGTGGGGGGCAGATGAAGCTTTCTTT
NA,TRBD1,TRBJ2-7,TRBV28,CASSSPHRGDYEQYF,TGTGCCAGCAGTTCCCCCCACAGGGGGGACTACGAGCAGTACTTC
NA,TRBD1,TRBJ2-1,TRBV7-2,CASSRDRGTYNEQFF,TGTGCCAGCTCGAGGGACAGGGGGACCTACAATGAGCAGTTCTTC
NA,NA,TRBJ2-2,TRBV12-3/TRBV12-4,CASSSRGALGGELFF,TGTGCCAGCAGCTCCAGGGGTGCGCTGGGCGGGGAGCTGTTTTTT
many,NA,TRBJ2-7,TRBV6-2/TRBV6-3,CASGSPYEQYF,TGTGCCAGCGGGAGCCCCTACGAGCAGTACTTC
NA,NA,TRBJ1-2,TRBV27,CASSYTRGHDGYTF,TGTGCCAGCAGTTATACTAGAGGCCACGATGGCTACACCTTC
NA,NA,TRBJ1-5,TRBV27,CASCQTGPEGNQPQHF,TGTGCCAGCTGCCAAACTGGCCCCGAGGGCAATCAGCCCCAGCATTTT
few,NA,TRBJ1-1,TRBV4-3,CASSQEGGTEAFF,TGCGCCAGCAGCCAAGAAGGGGGAACTGAAGCTTTCTTT
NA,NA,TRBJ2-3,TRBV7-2,CASSFRLYTDTQYF,TGTGCCAGCAGCTTCCGACTATACACAGATACGCAGTATTTT
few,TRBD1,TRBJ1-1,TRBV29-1,CSVEEGTGDLAFF,TGCAGCGTTGAAGAAGGGACAGGAGATTTGGCTTTCTTT
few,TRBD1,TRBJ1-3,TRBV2,CASSDRGRGNTIYF,TGTGCCAGCAGTGACAGGGGGCGCGGAAACACCATATATTTT